These 23 T cell receptor beta chains came from one sample sequenced in a study of vaccination and CD4 T cells after COVID-19. Described treatment: approximately nine-day PBMC culture with coronavirus spike peptide pools or control peptides (ViraFEST assay). The unexposed donor provided CD4+ T cells, which were taken before the COVID-19 pandemic (2011-2018). Scientists ran DNA taken from cultured CD4+ T cells through the Oncomine TCR Beta short-read assay for sequencing. Each CDR3 protein is one row after TCRdb ran MiXCR on the PCR reads. The sample has 4,000 to 5,000 distinct CDR3 sequences; around 62% are singletons. These TCRs are of unknown antigen specificity. The sequenced sample was CD4+ T cells from blood, cultured in vitro. The origin of the receptors is a human donor in good health.

The V gene is TRBV6-5, the J gene TRBJ2-3; a weak D match, TRBD2 (5 bases). Germline CDR1 reads MNHEY; CDR2 reads SVGAGI. V lost 2 bases and J 0 bases, leaving 9 bases between the germline ends. CDR3 size: 15 residues. CDR3 residues: CASSYSGLSTDTQYF. Here the CDR3 DNA reads TGTGCCAGCAGTTACAGCGGCCTAAGCACAGATACGCAGTATTTT.

This clonotype came up a few times. The chain combines TRBV7-2 with TRBJ1-2, with a possible D match to TRBD1 (5 bases). This CDR3 is 14 amino acids long. Trimming took 3 bases from V and 6 from J, leaving 14 bases between them. The germline CDR1 and CDR2 sequences are SGHTA and FQGNSA. CDR3 protein: CASSLTSGLDGYTF. CDR3 nucleotides: TGTGCCAGCAGCTTGACCTCAGGGCTTGATGGCTACACCTTC.

The chain is built from TRBV6-2 or TRBV6-3 and TRBJ2-3, with 10 bases matching TRBD2. Per germline, CDR1 MNHEY and CDR2 SVGEGT. Losses at the gene ends were 2 bases for V and 2 bases for J; bases not matched to a gene: 1. The CDR3 is 15 residues long. As DNA, the CDR3 is TGTGCCAGCAGTTACAGCGGGGGGGCCACAGATACGCAGTATTTT. Translated, it gives CASSYSGGATDTQYF.

The chain joins TRBV7-2 to TRBJ1-6, with TRBD1 matching over 9 bases. The CDR3 spans 16 residues. CDR1 and CDR2 (germline): SGHTA, FQGNSA. V shed 1 base, J shed 7 bases, and the junction held 5 bases outside the gene matches. The chain's CDR3 is CASSLGLGTGNSPLHF. As DNA, the CDR3 is TGTGCCAGCAGCTTAGGGTTAGGGACAGGGAATTCACCCCTCCACTTT.

The chain uses TRBV7-2 and TRBJ1-3, with no clear D. CDR3 length: 13 amino acids. The germline V gene has CDR1 SGHTA and CDR2 FQGNSA. V was shortened by 7 bases and J by 2 bases, with 9 bases between the two germline ends. This CDR3 reads CASTPSAGNTIYF. In DNA form, the CDR3 reads TGTGCCAGCACCCCCTCAGCTGGAAACACCATATATTTT.

The rearrangement links TRBV7-2 to TRBJ2-3; 8 bases map to TRBD1. Looked up from germline, CDR1 is SGHTA and CDR2 is FQGNSA. The CDR3 consists of 16 residues. After removal of 5 bases from V and 5 bases from J, the junction contained 12 bases not matched to a gene. In nucleotides, the CDR3 is TGTGCCAGCAGCGCTCGAATTCGAGACAGGGGAGATACGCAGTATTTT. This codes for CASSARIRDRGDTQYF.

The chain is built from TRBV28 and TRBJ1-2, with TRBD1 identical over 8 bases. The trim removed 7 bases at V and 10 bases at J, leaving 17 bases unmatched. Germline values: CDR1 MDHEN, CDR2 SYDVKM. The CDR3 runs to 15 residues. The CDR3 loop is CASTIQGAGGYSYTF. As DNA, the CDR3 is TGTGCCAGCACCATTCAGGGGGCGGGCGGTTATTCCTACACCTTC.

CDR3 DNA: TGTGCCACCATTCACCCATGGAGGGACAGCTATGGCTACACCTTC. This codes for CATIHPWRDSYGYTF. This sequence joins TRBV24-1 and TRBJ1-2; 7 bases fit TRBD1. CDR1 KGHDR and CDR2 SFDVKD come from the germline V gene. The CDR3 runs to 15 residues. With 8 bases clipped from V and 4 bases from J, the junction kept 12 bases outside the gene matches.

The chain couples TRBV6-1 to TRBJ2-1; a possible D gene is TRBD2 (6 bases). The J call could be wrong; TRBJ2-7 is a better fit for the DNA end. The CDR3 consists of 18 residues. CDR1 MNHNS and CDR2 SASEGT come from the germline V gene. CDR3 in DNA: TGTGCCAGCCAGACCGGGGCAGGGCTCCGGCGGGGCTCCTACGAGCAGTACTTC. It translates to CASQTGAGLRRGSYEQYF.

This clonotype has only a few counts. The chain employs TRBV19 and TRBJ1-5; TRBD1 aligns across 7 bases. CDR1 and CDR2 (germline): LNHDA, SQIVND (reference sequence). CDR3 length equals 15 residues. V dropped 9 bases and J dropped 3; count of bases not matched to a gene: 11. CDR3 bases: TGTGCCAGCACCCAGAACAGGGGCCCCAATCAGCCCCAGCATTTT. It translates to CASTQNRGPNQPQHF. Full variable domain (remainder filled in from reference TRBV19 and TRBJ1-5): DGGITQSPKYLFRKEGQNVTLSCEQNLNHDAMYWYRQDPGQGLRLIYYSQIVNDFQKGDIAEGYSVSREKKESFPLTVTSAQKNPTAFYLCASTQNRGPNQPQHFGDGTRLSIL.

This clonotype was seen a few times. This chain uses TRBV2 with TRBJ1-2, with 9 bases lining up with TRBD1. V trimming: 4 bases; J trimming: 8 bases; junction bases outside the gene matches: 8. Germline V CDR1 and CDR2: SNHLY, FYNNEI. CDR3 size: 14 residues. As DNA, the CDR3 is TGTGCCAGCAGTGTTGAGGTGGGGACAGGGGGCTACACCTTC. This gives the protein CASSVEVGTGGYTF.

This clonotype was seen more than once but under ten times. The chain is built from TRBV19 and TRBJ1-5; D not resolved. V was pared by 1 base and J by 7 bases, with 8 bases between. This CDR3 comprises 13 residues. Germline V lookup: CDR1 LNHDA, CDR2 SQIVND (reference sequence). The CDR3 protein is CASSIVDRQPQHF. The CDR3 DNA is TGTGCCAGTAGTATAGTGGACCGGCAGCCCCAGCATTTT.

This clonotype was found a few times. The J gene is TRBJ1-5, the V gene TRBV12-3 or TRBV12-4; perhaps TRBD1 as D (5 bases). This CDR3 has 15 amino acids. Deletions cut 4 bases from V and 6 bases from J, with 16 bases between. The DNA of the CDR3 is TGTGCCAGCAGTTCGAGGGGTATTGGAGCTCAGCCCCAGCATTTT. This gives the protein CASSSRGIGAQPQHF.

The genes are TRBV11-3 and TRBJ2-2, with D perhaps TRBD1 (6 bases). Trimming pared 4 bases from V and 7 bases from J, leaving 16 bases between. The CDR3 consists of 15 residues. Germline values: CDR1 SGHNT, CDR2 YENEEA. CDR3 region: CASSSYRVTDGELFF. The CDR3 bases are TGTGCCAGCAGCTCATACAGGGTAACGGACGGGGAGCTGTTTTTT. Combining the CDR3 with reference TRBV11-3 and TRBJ2-2 gives the whole variable domain EAGVVQSPRYKIIEKKQPVAFWCNPISGHNTLYWYLQNLGQGPELLIRYENEEAVDDSQLPKDRFSAERLKGVDSTLKIQPAELGDSAVYLCASSSYRVTDGELFFGEGSRLTVL.

The chain has TRBV20-1 and TRBJ2-3, with TRBD2 matching over 11 bases. Germline V gene data show CDR1 as DFQATT and CDR2 as SNEGSKA (reference sequence). This CDR3 contains 14 residues. V shed 2 bases and J 11 bases; nucleotides not matched to a gene: 9. This chain's CDR3 is CSARPRRSGREQYF. CDR3 sequence (DNA): TGCAGTGCTAGACCCCGGCGTAGCGGGAGGGAGCAGTATTTT.

The chain uses TRBV29-1 and TRBJ1-1, with unresolved D. Germline V lookup: CDR1 SQVTM, CDR2 ANQGSEA. CDR3 length: 15 amino acids. Trimming took off 4 bases at V and 0 bases at J, with 15 bases between the two ends. The CDR3 DNA sequence: TGCAGCGTTGCGAGCGGGGTCATCATGAACACTGAAGCTTTCTTT. This encodes CSVASGVIMNTEAFF.

This clonotype was seen a handful of times. J is TRBJ1-2 and V is TRBV27, with D perhaps TRBD1 (5 bases). V was pared by 6 bases and J by 2 bases, with 10 bases between. Looked up from germline, CDR1 is MNHEY and CDR2 is SMNVEV (reference sequence). The CDR3 has 13 amino acids. CDR3: CASSFAGNYGYTF. DNA of the CDR3: TGTGCCAGCAGCTTTGCAGGGAACTATGGCTACACCTTC.

This chain links TRBV20-1 with TRBJ1-2; D uncertain. The CDR3 is made up of 14 amino acids. Germline V lookup: CDR1 DFQATT, CDR2 SNEGSKA (reference sequence). The ends were cut back, 3 bases at V and 4 bases at J, with 15 bases in the middle. CDR3 in amino acids: CSASPEDGGYGYTF. The CDR3 bases are TGCAGTGCTAGTCCTGAGGACGGTGGCTATGGCTACACCTTC.

This clonotype was seen a handful of times. V usage is TRBV7-2 and J usage is TRBJ2-5, with D possibly being TRBD2 (5 bases). Germline CDR1 SGHTA, CDR2 FQGNSA. This CDR3 is built from 15 residues. V was pared by 1 base and J by 4 bases, with 13 bases between. The CDR3 DNA is TGTGCCAGCAGCTTAGTCGCCGGGAACGGAGAGACCCAGTACTTC. Its translation is CASSLVAGNGETQYF.

The J gene is TRBJ2-5, the V gene TRBV4-2; D gene unclear. Germline CDR1 LGHNA, CDR2 YNFKEQ. Trimming left V 1 base short and J 3 bases short, with 12 bases between. This CDR3 has 15 amino acids. CDR3 loop: CASSQVGLPKETQYF. The CDR3 DNA reads as TGTGCCAGCAGCCAAGTGGGTCTGCCCAAAGAGACCCAGTACTTC.

This chain joins TRBV9 and TRBJ1-2; 7 bases match TRBD1. CDR1 SGDLS and CDR2 YYNGEE come from the germline V gene. Trimming took 4 bases from V and 7 from J; bases not matched to a gene: 10. This CDR3 has 14 amino acids. CDR3 sequence: CASSPETGPGGYTF. The DNA of the CDR3 is TGTGCCAGCAGCCCAGAGACAGGGCCAGGTGGCTACACCTTC.

The rearrangement joins TRBV27 to TRBJ1-5; D possibly corresponds to TRBD1 (6 bases). Germline CDR1 reads MNHEY; CDR2 reads SMNVEV (reference sequence). The CDR3 consists of 18 residues. V was cut by 0 bases and J by 1 base, with 16 bases left in between. The chain's CDR3 is CASSLSGAWGPSNQPQHF. The CDR3 bases are TGTGCCAGCAGTTTATCGGGGGCATGGGGCCCGAGCAATCAGCCCCAGCATTTT.

V is TRBV19 and J is TRBJ2-7; a weak D match, TRBD2 (6 bases). CDR1 and CDR2 (germline): LNHDA, SQIVND (reference sequence). V dropped 5 bases and J dropped 2 bases, with 13 bases sitting between them. This CDR3 is 14 amino acids long. Here the CDR3 DNA reads TGTGCCAGTAGTGAAGCGGAGGGGACCTACGAGCAGTACTTC. Residues: CASSEAEGTYEQYF.